This T cell receptor beta chain was sequenced in a study of shared clonotypes between healthy human individuals (dated by TCRdb to between 2020 and 2021). Describing the broader study: The cohort included three men and a couple of women between 18 and 49 years of age. For each donor, CD4 naive and CD4 memory were each run on three plates, CD8 naive on two plates, and CD8 memory on one plate. To estimate repertoire size and how much clonotype sharing occurs between individuals, the study deeply sequenced the blood TCR repertoires of about five healthy adults. To increase sequencing depth and limit assay-specific biases, TCR repertoire library preparation and sequencing were carried out by different laboratories using diverse techniques. Per donor, leukapheresis produced somewhere between about 0.94 and 10 billion PBMCs.

Donors were healthy HIV-negative adults with no recently reported acute infections or vaccinations. Only Caucasian adults living in Nashville, Tennessee, USA were represented among the donors. CD8 memory samples were composed of magnetically selected CD45RO+ cells combined with CCR7-negative CD45RA+ effector memory (TemRA) cells. Blood was collected by leukapheresis, and PBMCs were isolated by Ficoll-Histopaque density gradient centrifugation and then cryopreserved in liquid nitrogen vapor phase. Purity and quantity of every magnetically sorted T cell population were checked by analytical flow cytometry. From each sorted fraction, genomic DNA was isolated and quantified by UV absorbance on a Nanodrop 2000c. From the germline V gene, CDR1 is SGHTA and CDR2 is FQGNSA. The cysteine opens and the phenylalanine closes a CDR3 of 18 amino acids. Of all the DNA, just the CDR3 is kept, 54 bases in frame from base 1. Here V drops 0 bases and J drops 2 bases, and the junction holds 8 bases not matched to any gene.

Using the deep immunoSEQ assay, TCR CDR3 regions were amplified from genomic DNA by multiplex PCR. Genomic DNA extracted from each cell subset was distributed evenly over all wells of several immunoSEQ 96-well plates, and each plate served as one replicate. Each replicate PCR for sorted subsets received about 200 ng genomic DNA, equal to 30,000 or so T cell genomes. Purified libraries were quantified with a Qubit 3.0 fluorometer, sized on a Bioanalyzer 2100, and re-quantified with the KAPA Library Quantification kit. Every immunoSEQ 96-well plate was sequenced on a dedicated single-read 150-cycle Illumina NextSeq 550 flow cell. The published analysis was carried out like this. Because only junctional sequences without quality scores were contained in the immunoSEQ output, filtering matching that applied to full-length reads could not be performed. To assign V/J genes and CDR3, sequences were annotated using PyIR, a Python wrapper for IgBLAST v1.9, with IMGT germline references. Reads were removed for weak V/J assignments (E-value above 1e-6), missing CDR3, stop codons, out-of-frame junctions, or ambiguous translated residues. A V3J clonotype was defined by an identical inferred V gene, J gene, and CDR3 amino acid sequence. To compute the percentage overlap between repertoires, the number of shared unique clonotypes was divided by the size of the smaller repertoire. Repertoire richness was assessed with RTK rarefaction, the Chao1 estimator, and Recon v2.1 estimates of unobserved clonotypes. OLGA was used to compute generation probabilities for all TCRbeta clonotypes that the gDNA method yielded from a few donors. TCRdb holds this immuneACCESS table with in-frame rearrangements only. Some clones are missing; in checked studies, unresolved V genes explain under half, and the rest has no known cause. V and J calls and clone size are given by that table; D and trimming were obtained from the DNA. The sample contains roughly 400,000 clones, 96% of them found a single time. Around 0.29% of the sample belongs to the ten largest clones.

General study outcomes and caveats: Because the study included only a small number of donors, the genetic and exposure-history diversity represented was limited. Compared with non-shared clonotypes, the clonotypes found in all four sorted-subset donors had higher generation probabilities. Only blood was sampled, and tissue TCR repertoires likely differ from those in blood. Naive subsets generally had larger estimated clonotype richness than memory subsets. Based on pairwise subsampling, the degree of clonotype sharing among donors was expected to be affected by sequencing depth. Roughly 5% of naive CD4, more than 3% of naive CD8, 2.3% of memory CD4, and 0.35% to 0.5% of memory CD8 clonotypes were shared across a few donors. Even with the large sequencing depth, rarefaction of the sorted-subset datasets indicated that sequencing was incomplete.

In its sample, this clone was seen once. The antigen this receptor binds is unknown. No much larger clone exists at a distance of one base, and base qualities are not known. This clonotype was obtained from a man aged 25-45 years in good health. In this chain, TRBV7-2 is recombined with TRBJ2-3; 10 of the junction bases match TRBD2. The specimen was memory CD8+ T cells sorted from blood. In light of the paper, this sample's cell subset or site label describes: CD45RO+ cells pooled with CCR7-negative TemRA cells. The nucleotides read TGTGCCAGCAGCTTAGCCCTCCGGCTAGCGGGAGTCACAGATACGCAGTATTTT. Its protein product is CASSLALRLAGVTDTQYF.